These 2 T cell receptor beta chains originate from one sample sequenced in a study of blood T cell repertoires in COVID-19. The table came from immunoSEQ multiplex PCR; TCRdb's copy has only in-frame clones and leaves some out. The sample shows about 330,000 clones, around 84% of them seen only once. The sample comprised PBMCs or T cells enriched from blood (not recorded which). The receptors were sampled from a woman aged 18 to 35 who had recovered from COVID-19.

The gene calls are TRBV15 and TRBJ2-5, with 12 bases that match TRBD2. V shed 0 bases, J shed 2 bases, and the junction held 1 base outside the gene matches. The CDR3 runs 16 residues. Per the germline V gene, CDR1 is LNHNV and CDR2 is YYDKDF (reference sequence). The CDR3 DNA reads TGTGCCACCAGCAGAGATCTAGCGGGAGGGCAAGAGACCCAGTACTTC. Its translation is CATSRDLAGGQETQYF.

This clone was detected a few times. V usage is TRBV7-9 and J usage is TRBJ2-2; D unclear. Trimming took 5 bases from V and 1 from J, leaving 2 bases between them. CDR1 SEHNR and CDR2 FQNEAQ come from the germline V gene (reference sequence). This CDR3 comprises 12 residues. In nucleotides, the CDR3 is TGTGCCAGCAGCCTGAACACCGGGGAGCTGTTTTTT. Amino acid sequence: CASSLNTGELFF.